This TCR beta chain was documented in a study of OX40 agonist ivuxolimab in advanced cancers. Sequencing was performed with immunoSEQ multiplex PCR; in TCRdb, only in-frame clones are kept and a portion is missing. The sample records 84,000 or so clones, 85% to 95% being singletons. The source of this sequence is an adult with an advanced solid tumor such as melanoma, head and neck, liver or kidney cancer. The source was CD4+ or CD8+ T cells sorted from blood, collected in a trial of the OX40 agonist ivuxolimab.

The CDR3 protein is CASSLGPGQQETQYF. The CDR3 region has the DNA TGTGCCAGCAGCTTAGGCCCCGGTCAACAAGAGACCCAGTACTTC. The chain is built from TRBV7-3 and TRBJ2-5; D is uncertain. The CDR3 loop spans 15 amino acids. Germline CDR1 reads SGHTA; CDR2 reads FQGTGA. Trimming pared 2 bases from V and 2 bases from J, leaving 12 bases between. Combining the CDR3 with reference TRBV7-3 and TRBJ2-5 gives the whole variable domain GAGVSQTPSNKVTEKGKYVELRCDPISGHTALYWYRQSLGQGPEFLIYFQGTGAADDSGLPNDRFFAVRPEGSVSTLKIQRTERGDSAVYLCASSLGPGQQETQYFGPGTRLLVL.